Listed here are 7 T cell receptor beta chains from one sample, sequenced in a study of siplizumab effects on memory and regulatory T cells (dated by TCRdb to about 2019). Library preparation was by the immunoSEQ multiplex PCR assay. Held by TCRdb, this immuneACCESS table contains in-frame sequences only and omits some clones. Under half of the omission traces to an unresolved V gene where checked; the cause of the rest is unknown. Present in this sample are 99,000 or so clones, under 95% of which were seen just once. The leading ten clones occupy around 0.29% of the sample. Sequences were obtained from CD4+ T cells sorted from blood. These receptors came from a human donor in good health.

This clone was seen more than once but under ten times. V gene TRBV27 combines with J gene TRBJ1-2; 9 positions agree with TRBD1. Germline-derived CDR1 and CDR2 are MNHEY and SMNVEV (reference sequence). The CDR3 is made up of 12 amino acids. Losses at the gene ends were 5 bases for V and 8 bases for J; bases not matched to a gene: 3. The CDR3 DNA reads as TGTGCCAGCAGTAGACAGGGGGAGGGCTACACCTTC. As protein: CASSRQGEGYTF.

V gene TRBV6-6 combines with J gene TRBJ2-7; tentative D call: TRBD1 (5 bases). V was cut by 6 bases and J by 4 bases, with 13 bases left in between. The CDR3 spans 13 residues. Germline V gives CDR1 MNHNY, CDR2 SVGAGI (reference sequence). The CDR3 DNA reads as TGTGCCAGCAGCCCGGAGAGGACATACGAGCAGTACTTC. Its translation: CASSPERTYEQYF.

CDR3 amino acids: CASGQHRGTPGGYTF. The DNA for the CDR3 is TGTGCCAGCGGCCAACACCGGGGGACTCCGGGAGGCTACACCTTC. This sequence joins TRBV6-1 and TRBJ1-2; D may be TRBD1 (5 bases). CDR1 MNHNS and CDR2 SASEGT come from the germline V gene. The CDR3 loop spans 15 amino acids. V lost 8 bases and J lost 8, with 24 bases in between.

V usage is TRBV5-1 and J usage is TRBJ2-3, with D possibly called TRBD1 or TRBD2 (5 bases each). Looked up from germline, CDR1 is SGHRS and CDR2 is YFSETQ. V was trimmed by 4 bases and J by 2 bases, leaving 14 bases between them. This CDR3 is built from 15 residues. CDR3 nucleotide sequence: TGCGCCAGCAGCCCGCCGGGACCCTACACAGATACGCAGTATTTT. Its translation: CASSPPGPYTDTQYF.

This rearrangement joins TRBV5-1 to TRBJ1-4; the D gene is possibly TRBD1 (6 bases). Trimming took off 4 bases at V and 3 bases at J, with 13 bases between the two ends. Germline V gives CDR1 SGHRS, CDR2 YFSETQ. The CDR3 length is 15 residues. The CDR3 coding sequence is TGCGCCAGCAGCGCTCTAGGGGGGTCTAATGAAAAACTGTTTTTT. This codes for CASSALGGSNEKLFF.

The chain employs TRBV10-3 and TRBJ1-2, with 9 bases matching TRBD1. The trim removed 6 bases at V and 1 base at J, leaving 6 bases unmatched. CDR3 length: 15 residues. Germline V gene data show CDR1 as ENHRY and CDR2 as SYGVKD. The CDR3, as DNA: TGTGCCATCAGGGGGGACAGGGCGATTAACTATGGCTACACCTTC. This sequence encodes CAIRGDRAINYGYTF.

There are a few counts of this clone. At the DNA level, this CDR3 is encoded by other sequences in the same sample as well. The V and J genes are TRBV7-8 and TRBJ1-1; D is unresolved. CDR1 and CDR2 from the germline V gene are SGHVS and FQNEAQ. Between the trimmed V and J ends, which lost 2 bases and 4 bases, there was a span of 8 bases. CDR3 length: 13 residues. CDR3 region: CASSLTGGTEAFF. In DNA, the CDR3 is TGTGCCAGCAGCTTAACGGGAGGCACTGAAGCTTTCTTT. The whole variable domain, remainder taken from reference TRBV7-8 and TRBJ1-1, is GAGVSQSPRYKVAKRGQDVALRCDPISGHVSLFWYQQALGQGPEFLTYFQNEAQLDKSGLPSDRFFAERPEGSVSTLKIQRTQQEDSAVYLCASSLTGGTEAFFGQGTRLTVV.